The 27 T cell receptor beta chains given below trace back to one sample, sequenced in a study of Ad26.COV2.S vaccination and SARS-CoV-2 variants. Described treatment: around 19 received Ad26.COV2.S at low or high dose, single or two shots; about 5 received placebo; per-sample allocation not given. The investigators took samples on day 63 after the first vaccine or placebo injection. Repertoires were generated with immunoSEQ multiplex PCR, while TCRdb's copy carries only in-frame clones and drops some. The data contain about 240,000 clones, roughly 90% of them seen just once; the ten biggest clones take up about 10%. The material sequenced was peripheral blood, taken in a trial of Ad26.COV2.S vaccine versus placebo. The receptors were gathered from a person between 18 and 65 years old who received the Ad26.COV2.S COVID-19 vaccine or a placebo.

The chain employs TRBV30 and TRBJ2-7; D uncertain. The CDR3 is 14 amino acids. V gave up 3 bases and J gave up 2 bases, with 14 bases separating them. Germline V gene data show CDR1 as GTSNPN and CDR2 as SVGIG (reference sequence). The CDR3 DNA is TGTGCCTGGAGGGGTCGATCCGCCACCTACGAGCAGTACTTC. Protein sequence: CAWRGRSATYEQYF.

This clone was seen just once. The chain employs TRBV7-8 and TRBJ2-3; D remains unclear. Looked up from germline, CDR1 is SGHVS and CDR2 is FQNEAQ. The CDR3 covers 17 residues. Deletions cut 3 bases from V and 3 bases from J, with 19 bases between. The CDR3 protein is CASSFRLPTLGTDTQYF. Written as DNA, the CDR3 is TGTGCCAGCAGCTTCCGCCTCCCGACATTGGGTACAGATACGCAGTATTTT.

CDR3 sequence reads: CASSIKAGSYEQYF. The CDR3 DNA sequence: TGTGCCAGTAGTATAAAAGCCGGCTCCTACGAGCAGTACTTC. The chain combines TRBV19 with TRBJ2-7; D remains ambiguous. CDR3 size: 14 residues. V lost 2 bases and J 0 bases, leaving 8 bases between the germline ends. The germline V gene has CDR1 LNHDA and CDR2 SQIVND (reference sequence).

The chain uses TRBV19 and TRBJ2-4; 9 bases align to TRBD2. V lost 0 bases to trimming and J lost 1 base; unmatched junction nucleotides: 7. The CDR3 extends over 18 amino acids. CDR1 and CDR2 from the germline V gene are LNHDA and SQIVND (reference sequence). Written as DNA, the CDR3 is TGTGCCAGTAGTATAGATGGTAGCGGGGGTTTGGCCAAAAACATTCAGTACTTC. Residues: CASSIDGSGGLAKNIQYF.

There are a few counts of this clone. This chain uses TRBV19 with TRBJ2-1; no clear D gene. Germline CDR1 and CDR2: LNHDA and SQIVND (reference sequence). V lost 5 bases and J 6 bases, leaving 8 bases between the germline ends. CDR3 length: 12 amino acids. CDR3 region: CASSLIANEQFF. The DNA of the CDR3 is TGTGCCAGTAGTCTTATAGCCAATGAGCAGTTCTTC.

This clone was seen a single time. J is TRBJ2-5 and V is TRBV21-1; the D call TRBD2 from the table was never checked on the DNA. TRBV21-1 is noted as a pseudogene. This CDR3 comprises 13 residues. Here the CDR3 DNA reads TGTGCCAGCATCGGATCGCGGCAAGAGACCCAGTACTTC. This translates into CASIGSRQETQYF.

The rearrangement uses TRBV28 and TRBJ1-5; tentative D call: TRBD1 (6 bases). The CDR3 consists of 13 residues. Trimming cost V 6 bases and J 7 bases, with 13 bases left between them. The germline gives CDR1 MDHEN, CDR2 SYDVKM. CDR3 region: CASRPPGHQPQHF. CDR3 coding DNA: TGTGCCAGCAGACCCCCGGGACACCAGCCCCAGCATTTT.

The genes are TRBV5-8 and TRBJ1-4; 11 bases fit TRBD1. The length of the CDR3 is 18 residues. J lost 0 bases, V lost 1 base, and 5 bases had no gene match. Germline values: CDR1 SGHTS, CDR2 YDEGEE. CDR3 amino acids: CASSLTGQGGSTNEKLFF. CDR3 DNA sequence: TGTGCCAGCAGCTTGACGGGACAGGGGGGTTCAACTAATGAAAAACTGTTTTTT. Based on the CDR3 plus reference TRBV5-8 and TRBJ1-4, the full variable domain is EAGVTQSPTHLIKTRGQQATLRCSPISGHTSVYWYQQALGLGLQFLLWYDEGEERNRGNFPPRFSGRQFPNYSSELNVNALELEDSALYLCASSLTGQGGSTNEKLFFGSGTQLSVL.

The chain employs TRBV28 and TRBJ2-7; either TRBD1 or TRBD2 may supply D (5 bases each). Germline assignment: CDR1 MDHEN and CDR2 SYDVKM. V was trimmed by 4 bases and J by 2 bases, leaving 15 bases between them. This CDR3 region has 15 residues. CDR3 protein: CASSSPPGTTYEQYF. CDR3 sequence (DNA): TGTGCCAGCAGTTCACCCCCCGGGACCACCTACGAGCAGTACTTC. The entire variable domain, with the rest obtained from reference TRBV28 and TRBJ2-7, is as follows: DVKVTQSSRYLVKRTGEKVFLECVQDMDHENMFWYRQDPGLGLRLIYFSYDVKMKEKGDIPEGYSVSREKKERFSLILESASTNQTSMYLCASSSPPGTTYEQYFGPGTRLTVT.

Concerning this clone itself: The same CDR3 can be traced to other DNA sequences in this sample. The chain links TRBV6-2 or TRBV6-3 to TRBJ1-2, with D perhaps TRBD1 (6 bases). CDR3 size: 14 residues. V shed 4 bases and J shed 1 base, with 10 bases lying between them. In germline, CDR1 is MNHEY, CDR2 SVGEGT. In DNA form, the CDR3 reads TGTGCCAGCAGTTCGGGACACTTTAACTATGGCTACACCTTC. It translates to CASSSGHFNYGYTF.

The chain joins TRBV19 to TRBJ2-3, with a possible D match to TRBD2 (6 bases). This CDR3 region has 14 residues. Per germline, CDR1 LNHDA and CDR2 SQIVND (reference sequence). Trimming pared 5 bases from V and 4 bases from J, leaving 13 bases between. As DNA, the CDR3 is TGTGCCAGTAGTGAGGAGGGCCAAGCAGATACGCAGTATTTT. It is translated as CASSEEGQADTQYF.

V gene TRBV11-3 combines with J gene TRBJ2-2, with no clear D. Germline values: CDR1 SGHNT, CDR2 YENEEA. The CDR3 has 12 amino acids. V lost 2 bases and J 6 bases, leaving 4 bases between the germline ends. The CDR3 protein is CASSLSAGELFF. In nucleotides, the CDR3 is TGTGCCAGCAGCTTAAGCGCCGGGGAGCTGTTTTTT.

V usage is TRBV19 and J usage is TRBJ2-1; D gene ambiguous. Germline V gene sequence: CDR1 LNHDA, CDR2 SQIVND (reference sequence). Deletions cut 4 bases from V and 5 bases from J, with 24 bases between. The CDR3 contains 18 residues. The CDR3 loop is CASSRYPLPLGLHNEQFF. In DNA form, the CDR3 reads TGTGCCAGTAGTAGATATCCTCTACCCCTCGGGCTGCACAATGAGCAGTTCTTC.

CDR3 sequence (DNA): TGCGCCAGCAGCCAAGATCTCGGGGGGCCATACACCATATATTTT. This sequence encodes CASSQDLGGPYTIYF. The genes are TRBV4-3 and TRBJ1-3; tentative D call: TRBD1 (6 bases). V lost 0 bases to trimming and J lost 8 bases, with 14 bases between them. Germline-derived CDR1 and CDR2 are LGHNA and YSLEER. CDR3 size: 15 residues.

The chain joins TRBV18 to TRBJ1-2; no firm D call. V dropped 3 bases and J dropped 0 bases, with 11 bases sitting between them. Per germline, CDR1 KGHSH and CDR2 LQKENI. The CDR3 runs to 15 residues. The DNA for the CDR3 is TGTGCCAGCTCACCCCCTGCGGCTACTAACTATGGCTACACCTTC. This gives the protein CASSPPAATNYGYTF.

The chain links TRBV13 to TRBJ2-1, with 10 bases that match TRBD2. The CDR3 loop spans 15 amino acids. The germline gives CDR1 PRHDT, CDR2 FYEKMQ (reference sequence). With 2 bases clipped from V and 4 bases from J, the junction kept 2 bases outside the gene matches. CDR3 sequence (DNA): TGTGCCAGCAGCTTAAGGACTAGCGGTTACAATGAGCAGTTCTTC. It encodes CASSLRTSGYNEQFF.

The chain joins TRBV6-1 to TRBJ1-2; D is uncertain. Germline lookup yields CDR1 MNHNS and CDR2 SASEGT. The CDR3 runs 13 residues. Between the trimmed V and J ends, which lost 1 base and 1 base, there was a span of 4 bases. CDR3 loop: CASSEGVNYGYTF. CDR3 bases: TGTGCCAGCAGTGAAGGGGTTAACTATGGCTACACCTTC.

The chain recombines TRBV23-1 with TRBJ1-2; D not certain. TRBV23-1 belongs to the ORF category, with a function that is uncertain. Trimming shortened V by 1 base and J by 7 bases, and 4 bases separated the two germline ends. The CDR3 extends over 11 amino acids. The CDR3 loop reads CASSQLSGYTF. The CDR3 region has the DNA TGCGCCAGCAGTCAATTAAGTGGCTACACCTTC.

The chain joins TRBV5-6 to TRBJ2-3; TRBD2 matches 7 bases. Germline CDR1 is SGHDT and CDR2 is YYEEEE. The length of the CDR3 is 15 residues. The V gene end was trimmed by 4 bases and the J gene end by 5 bases; junction bases not matched to a gene: 10. CDR3 coding DNA: TGTGCCAGCAGCCGAGTGGGAGGGCCGGAAGATACGCAGTATTTT. Protein sequence: CASSRVGGPEDTQYF.

This clone has a single count. The V and J genes are TRBV7-3 and TRBJ1-4; no clear D gene. Germline CDR1 and CDR2: SGHTA and FQGTGA. V was trimmed by 5 bases and J by 7 bases, leaving 11 bases between them. The CDR3 loop spans 13 amino acids. CDR3 loop: CASSPAGGEKLFF. The CDR3 DNA is TGTGCCAGCAGCCCTGCGGGAGGTGAAAAACTGTTTTTT. Full variable domain (outside the CDR3, taken from reference TRBV7-3 and TRBJ1-4): GAGVSQTPSNKVTEKGKYVELRCDPISGHTALYWYRQSLGQGPEFLIYFQGTGAADDSGLPNDRFFAVRPEGSVSTLKIQRTERGDSAVYLCASSPAGGEKLFFGSGTQLSVL.

The J gene is TRBJ1-5, the V gene TRBV7-2, with 7 bases aligning to TRBD1. Trimming at V came to 1 base and at J to 6 bases, leaving 6 bases not matched to a gene. CDR3 size: 15 residues. Germline values: CDR1 SGHTA, CDR2 FQGNSA. The CDR3 loop reads CASSLGQGGGQPQHF. CDR3 bases: TGTGCCAGCAGCTTAGGGCAGGGGGGGGGTCAGCCCCAGCATTTT.

This clone was seen repeatedly, ten times or more. The chain carries TRBV6-5 and TRBJ2-7, with TRBD1 matching over 10 bases. Germline-derived CDR1 and CDR2 are MNHEY and SVGAGI. V gave up 5 bases and J gave up 7 bases; unmatched junction bases: 11. This CDR3 comprises 15 residues. CDR3 bases: TGTGCCAGCAGTCCGACAGGGGGCCGTACTGAAGAGCAGTACTTC. It codes for CASSPTGGRTEEQYF.

About this clone itself: The junction differs from germline at one of its ends, possibly a read error. The chain employs TRBV6-6 and TRBJ1-1; D is uncertain. This CDR3 region has 15 residues. Per the germline V gene, CDR1 is MNHNY and CDR2 is SVGAGI (reference sequence). The CDR3 sequence: CASRYSESPATEAFF. The CDR3 nucleotides read TGTGCCAGCAGGTACTCGGAAAGTCCGGCCACTGAAGCTTTCTTT.

This clone was seen just once. The chain joins TRBV6-1 to TRBJ2-3; no firm D call. Germline V gene lookup returns CDR1 MNHNS and CDR2 SASEGT. Trimming pared 5 bases from V and 7 bases from J, leaving 7 bases between. The CDR3 is made up of 11 amino acids. The CDR3 DNA reads as TGTGCCAGCAGTTCCGACTATACGCAGTATTTT. Translation gives CASSSDYTQYF.

The V call is TRBV15, the J call TRBJ2-7; no firm D call. There are 14 residues in the CDR3. Germline assignment: CDR1 LNHNV and CDR2 YYDKDF (reference sequence). The V gene lost 0 bases and the J gene lost 2 bases, with 8 bases spanning the gap. This CDR3 reads CATSRDLGTYEQYF. The DNA of the CDR3 is TGTGCCACCAGCAGAGATCTAGGGACCTACGAGCAGTACTTC.

The gene calls are TRBV11-2 and TRBJ2-7; D may be TRBD1 or TRBD2 (5 bases each). This CDR3 contains 14 residues. Trimming shortened V by 4 bases and J by 7 bases, and 17 bases separated the two germline ends. Germline CDR1 SGHAT, CDR2 FQNNGV. CDR3 DNA sequence: TGTGCCAGCAGCTACGACTATGGGGCTGGTGAGCAGTACTTC. As protein: CASSYDYGAGEQYF.

J is TRBJ1-2 and V is TRBV6-5, with 8 bases matching TRBD1. CDR1 is MNHEY and CDR2 is SVGAGI in the germline V gene. Germline trimming cut 8 bases from V and 4 bases from J; bases unmatched to any gene: 12. The CDR3 contains 15 residues. For the CDR3, the DNA is TGTGCCAGCGCGTTCCGCGGACAGGGTGTCTATGGCTACACCTTC. It is translated as CASAFRGQGVYGYTF.